This entry lists 23 T cell receptor beta chains sequenced from one sample in a study of T cells after posttransplantation cyclophosphamide. Treatment was busulfan-fludarabine conditioning, a marrow graft, and cyclophosphamide on days +3 and +4. The data were produced by immunoSEQ multiplex PCR, yet TCRdb's version contains in-frame clones alone and is incomplete. The sample holds around 10,000 clones, more than 80% seen once. Sequencing used PBMCs, obtained after allogeneic stem cell transplant with posttransplant cyclophosphamide. The source of these receptors is a female patient in her fifties who received an allogeneic stem cell transplant from a related donor, was CMV-positive, and had no GVHD. Some T cells may be provided by the graft donor.

In this sample, this clone turned up a few times. This rearrangement joins TRBV14 to TRBJ2-3, with D possibly being TRBD1 (5 bases). From germline, CDR1 is SGHDN and CDR2 FVKESK. V was clipped by 1 base and J by 6 bases, with 17 bases between them. This CDR3 contains 16 residues. The CDR3 DNA reads as TGTGCCAGCAGCCAAGGATCAGGACAACCGCGGGATACGCAGTATTTT. Its translation: CASSQGSGQPRDTQYF. Drawing the rest from reference TRBV14 and TRBJ2-3, the complete variable domain is EAGVTQFPSHSVIEKGQTVTLRCDPISGHDNLYWYRRVMGKEIKFLLHFVKESKQDESGMPNNRFLAERTGGTYSTLKVQPAELEDSGVYFCASSQGSGQPRDTQYFGPGTRLTVL.

Written as DNA, the CDR3 is TGTGCCAGCAGCTCCTTAGCCGCAGAGATATACGAGCAGTACTTC. This translates into CASSSLAAEIYEQYF. V and J are TRBV7-2 and TRBJ2-7, with D uncertain. V dropped 4 bases and J dropped 4 bases, with 17 bases sitting between them. Germline loops: CDR1 SGHTA, CDR2 FQGNSA. This CDR3 is 15 amino acids long. The whole variable domain, filled in from reference TRBV7-2 and TRBJ2-7, reads GAGVSQSPSNKVTEKGKDVELRCDPISGHTALYWYRQSLGQGLEFLIYFQGNSAPDKSGLPSDRFSAERTGGSVSTLTIQRTQQEDSAVYLCASSSLAAEIYEQYFGPGTRLTVT.

This chain connects TRBV4-3 to TRBJ2-7; 7 nucleotides line up with TRBD1. CDR3 length: 17 amino acids. With 0 bases clipped from V and 7 bases from J, the junction kept 15 bases outside the gene matches. CDR1 is LGHNA, CDR2 YSLEER, per germline. The CDR3 protein is CASSQDPRTGPLREQYF. In nucleotides, the CDR3 is TGCGCCAGCAGCCAAGATCCGCGGACAGGTCCCCTGCGAGAGCAGTACTTC.

The J gene is TRBJ2-1, the V gene TRBV7-2, with TRBD2 identical over 7 bases. This CDR3 has 14 residues. Germline V gene data show CDR1 as SGHTA and CDR2 as FQGNSA. J was trimmed by 2 bases and V by 7 bases; bases with no gene match: 5. The CDR3 loop reads CASNSGAPYNEQFF. DNA of the CDR3: TGTGCCAGCAACAGCGGGGCACCCTACAATGAGCAGTTCTTC.

Comments on this clone: At one boundary the junction diverges from the germline segment, which might be a read error. J is TRBJ2-5 and V is TRBV7-7; D possibly corresponds to TRBD1 (5 bases). The CDR3 length is 13 residues. Germline values: CDR1 SSHAT, CDR2 FNYEAQ (reference sequence). The CDR3, as DNA: TGTGCTAGCAGCCGACAGTTCCAAGAGACCCAGTACTTC. Amino acids: CASSRQFQETQYF.

In this sample, this clone turned up once. The chain uses TRBV7-9 and TRBJ1-2; 10 nucleotides agree with TRBD1. V was pared by 5 bases and J by 7 bases, with 19 bases of the junction left unmatched. Germline V gene lookup returns CDR1 SEHNR and CDR2 FQNEAQ (reference sequence). CDR3 length: 18 residues. CDR3 coding DNA: TGTGCCAGCAGCCTTTCCGGGACAGGGGTTACGGAGGTCGGTGGCTACACCTTC. Encoded protein: CASSLSGTGVTEVGGYTF.

This clone ranks as medium-sized. The V call is TRBV5-1, the J call TRBJ2-7; D ambiguous. The V end lost 1 base, the J end lost 6 bases, and 11 bases lay between the germline ends. The CDR3 has 13 amino acids. CDR1 and CDR2 from the germline V gene are SGHRS and YFSETQ. The CDR3 region is CASSLLDTFEQYF. DNA of the CDR3: TGCGCCAGCAGCTTGCTCGATACATTCGAGCAGTACTTC.

The rearrangement uses TRBV7-2 and TRBJ2-2, with 10 positions matching TRBD2. Germline CDR1 and CDR2: SGHTA and FQGNSA. V trimming: 8 bases; J trimming: 6 bases; junction bases outside the gene matches: 6. This CDR3 has 14 amino acids. The CDR3 reads CASFLAGGPGELFF. The CDR3 DNA reads as TGTGCCAGCTTTTTAGCGGGGGGACCCGGGGAGCTGTTTTTT. Using reference TRBV7-2 and TRBJ2-2 for the parts outside the CDR3, the full variable domain is GAGVSQSPSNKVTEKGKDVELRCDPISGHTALYWYRQSLGQGLEFLIYFQGNSAPDKSGLPSDRFSAERTGGSVSTLTIQRTQQEDSAVYLCASFLAGGPGELFFGEGSRLTVL.

The genes are TRBV5-1 and TRBJ2-3, with a possible D match to TRBD2 (6 bases). CDR1 and CDR2 from the germline V gene are SGHRS and YFSETQ. The germline V and J ends were trimmed by 2 bases and 2 bases, with 18 bases remaining between them. The CDR3 extends over 17 amino acids. CDR3 coding DNA: TGCGCCAGCAGCTTCCTGGGCGGGGTCGCGTACACAGATACGCAGTATTTT. Translated, it gives CASSFLGGVAYTDTQYF.

The V gene is TRBV18, the J gene TRBJ1-6, with 9 bases matching TRBD1. Germline V gene sequence: CDR1 KGHSH, CDR2 LQKENI. The V and J ends lost 2 bases and 7 bases, in that order; junction bases with no gene match: 6. This CDR3 has 16 amino acids. CDR3 bases: TGTGCCAGCTCACCATGGACAGGGGCAGAGAATTCACCCCTCCACTTT. This codes for CASSPWTGAENSPLHF.

The chain links TRBV5-6 to TRBJ2-7; 7 bases map to TRBD2. There are 12 residues in the CDR3. V lost 2 bases, J lost 5 bases, and 1 base stayed unmatched. Germline values: CDR1 SGHDT, CDR2 YYEEEE. Here the CDR3 reads CASSLAGHEQYF. CDR3 nucleotides: TGTGCCAGCAGCTTAGCGGGACACGAGCAGTACTTC. Together with reference TRBV5-6 and TRBJ2-7, the CDR3 gives the full variable domain: DAGVTQSPTHLIKTRGQQVTLRCSPKSGHDTVSWYQQALGQGPQFIFQYYEEEERQRGNFPDRFSGHQFPNYSSELNVNALLLGDSALYLCASSLAGHEQYFGPGTRLTVT.

The chain combines TRBV7-9 with TRBJ2-1; 9 bases are a match to TRBD1. CDR1 is SEHNR, CDR2 FQNEAQ, per germline (reference sequence). This CDR3 has 15 residues. Unmatched junction bases numbered 8, after V lost 3 bases and J lost 8 bases. DNA for the CDR3: TGTGCCAGCAGCTTTCCCGGGACAGGGTACCATGAGCAGTTCTTC. This gives the protein CASSFPGTGYHEQFF.

In its sample, this clone was seen a few times. The rearrangement joins TRBV2 to TRBJ1-4; possible D gene TRBD1, 5 bases. CDR1 and CDR2 (germline): SNHLY, FYNNEI. V was pared by 6 bases and J by 7 bases, with 9 bases between. This CDR3 is 12 amino acids long. The chain's CDR3 is CASRQASEKLFF. CDR3 nucleotides: TGTGCCAGCAGACAGGCAAGTGAAAAACTGTTTTTT.

The V and J genes are TRBV28 and TRBJ2-3; 10 bases line up with TRBD2. V shed 8 bases, J shed 1 base, and the junction held 0 bases outside the gene matches. This CDR3 contains 13 residues. CDR1 MDHEN and CDR2 SYDVKM come from the germline V gene. This CDR3 reads CASGTSGTDTQYF. The CDR3 coding sequence is TGTGCCAGCGGGACTAGCGGCACAGATACGCAGTATTTT.

The chain recombines TRBV5-1 with TRBJ1-6; weak D call: TRBD1 (6 bases). This CDR3 is built from 17 residues. The V end was cut by 4 bases, the J end by 6 bases, with 20 bases between. CDR1 is SGHRS, CDR2 YFSETQ, per germline. The CDR3 here is CASSTDGGRGGNSPLHF. In DNA, the CDR3 is TGCGCCAGCAGCACGGATGGGGGCAGGGGTGGTAATTCACCCCTCCACTTT.

This chain links TRBV29-1 with TRBJ1-2; TRBD1 aligns across 8 bases. The CDR3 runs to 15 residues. The trim removed 2 bases at V and 4 bases at J, leaving 9 bases unmatched. Germline loops: CDR1 SQVTM, CDR2 ANQGSEA. CDR3 bases: TGCAGCGTTGAAAAGAAGGGACAGGCCGGCTATGGCTACACCTTC. This translates into CSVEKKGQAGYGYTF.

The V and J genes are TRBV7-2 and TRBJ2-5, with 9 bases that match TRBD2. The germline CDR1 and CDR2 sequences are SGHTA and FQGNSA. Trimming removed 2 bases from V and 4 bases from J; junction bases left unmatched: 8. This CDR3 region has 16 residues. As DNA, the CDR3 is TGTGCCAGCAGCTTAAACGGCGGGGGGGCCCGAGAGACCCAGTACTTC. It encodes CASSLNGGGARETQYF.

This CDR3 reads CASRKAGGTDTQYF. The CDR3 DNA reads as TGTGCCAGCAGAAAAGCGGGGGGAACAGATACGCAGTATTTT. The genes are TRBV9 and TRBJ2-3; TRBD2 matches at 9 bases. Germline lookup yields CDR1 SGDLS and CDR2 YYNGEE. This CDR3 is built from 14 residues. The ends lost 5 bases at V and 3 bases at J; junction bases unmatched: 4.

The J gene is TRBJ2-1, the V gene TRBV19; D may be TRBD2 (6 bases). V gave up 3 bases and J gave up 6 bases, with 15 bases separating them. CDR3 length: 15 amino acids. CDR1 and CDR2 (germline): LNHDA, SQIVND (reference sequence). For the CDR3, the DNA is TGTGCCAGTAGTATCTGGAGGGAAGTCGGCAATGAGCAGTTCTTC. Translation: CASSIWREVGNEQFF.

This sequence joins TRBV5-5 and TRBJ1-4; 12 bases are a match to TRBD1. With 7 bases clipped from V and 8 bases from J, the junction kept 12 bases outside the gene matches. The length of the CDR3 is 16 residues. Germline CDR1 is SGHKS and CDR2 is YYEKEE (reference sequence). Written as DNA, the CDR3 is TGTGCCAGCCGCGCTCGGTCCGGGACAGGGGGCGAAAAACTGTTTTTT. This encodes CASRARSGTGGEKLFF.

This clone was observed a few times. This sequence joins TRBV7-3 and TRBJ2-5; 8 bases match TRBD2. The J segment lost 2 bases and the V segment lost 11 bases, leaving 13 bases of the junction unmatched. From germline, CDR1 is SGHTA and CDR2 FQGTGA. This CDR3 region has 15 residues. CDR3 coding DNA: TGTGCCCCCAGCATTCGCGGGGGGCTTCAAGAGACCCAGTACTTC. Its protein is CAPSIRGGLQETQYF.

This chain connects TRBV9 to TRBJ2-5; 11 bases are shared with TRBD2. The junction had 2 bases not matched to a gene; V was cut back by 3 bases and J by 4 bases. The CDR3 contains 14 residues. Germline values: CDR1 SGDLS, CDR2 YYNGEE. DNA for the CDR3: TGTGCCAGCAGCGGTAGCGGGGGGGCAGAGACCCAGTACTTC. Protein sequence: CASSGSGGAETQYF.

The chain is built from TRBV28 and TRBJ1-1, with D possibly matching TRBD1 (6 bases). The germline V gene encodes CDR1 MDHEN and CDR2 SYDVKM. V was shortened by 5 bases and J by 5 bases, with 15 bases between the two germline ends. The CDR3 has 14 residues. The CDR3 loop reads CASSAPDRGTEAFF. The CDR3 DNA reads as TGTGCCAGCAGTGCCCCGGACAGAGGTACTGAAGCTTTCTTT. Full variable domain (missing parts from reference TRBV28 and TRBJ1-1): DVKVTQSSRYLVKRTGEKVFLECVQDMDHENMFWYRQDPGLGLRLIYFSYDVKMKEKGDIPEGYSVSREKKERFSLILESASTNQTSMYLCASSAPDRGTEAFFGQGTRLTVV.